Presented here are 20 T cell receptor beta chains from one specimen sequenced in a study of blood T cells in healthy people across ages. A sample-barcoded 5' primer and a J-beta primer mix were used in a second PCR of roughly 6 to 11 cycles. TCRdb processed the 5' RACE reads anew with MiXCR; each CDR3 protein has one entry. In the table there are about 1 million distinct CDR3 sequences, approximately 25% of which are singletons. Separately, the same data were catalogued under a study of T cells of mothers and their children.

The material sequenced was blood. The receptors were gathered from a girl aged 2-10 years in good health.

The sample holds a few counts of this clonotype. CDR3 bases: TGTGCCAGCAGCTATTACCTCAGGCCATACCAACAAGAGACCCAGTACTTC. This encodes CASSYYLRPYQQETQYF. J is TRBJ2-5 and V is TRBV7-4; D gene uncertain. This CDR3 is 17 amino acids long. The germline gives CDR1 SGHVT, CDR2 SQSDAQ. Trimming left V 4 bases short and J 2 bases short, with 20 bases between.

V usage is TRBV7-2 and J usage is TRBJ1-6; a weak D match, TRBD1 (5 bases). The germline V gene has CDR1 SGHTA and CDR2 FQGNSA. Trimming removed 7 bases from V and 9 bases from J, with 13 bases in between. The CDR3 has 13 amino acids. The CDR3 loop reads CASNYGHPSPLHF. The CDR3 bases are TGTGCCAGCAATTATGGACACCCTTCACCCCTCCACTTT.

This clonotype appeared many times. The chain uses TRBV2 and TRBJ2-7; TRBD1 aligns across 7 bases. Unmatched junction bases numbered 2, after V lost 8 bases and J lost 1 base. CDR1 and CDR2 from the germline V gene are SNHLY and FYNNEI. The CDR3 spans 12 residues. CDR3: CASGQESYEQYF. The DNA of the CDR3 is TGTGCCAGCGGACAGGAATCCTACGAGCAGTACTTC.

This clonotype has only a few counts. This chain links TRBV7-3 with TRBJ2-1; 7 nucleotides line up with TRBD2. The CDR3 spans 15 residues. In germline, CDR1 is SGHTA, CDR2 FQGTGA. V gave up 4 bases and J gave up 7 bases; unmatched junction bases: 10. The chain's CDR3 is CASSSLPGRENEQFF. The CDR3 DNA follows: TGTGCCAGCAGCTCCCTCCCGGGGCGGGAGAATGAGCAGTTCTTC. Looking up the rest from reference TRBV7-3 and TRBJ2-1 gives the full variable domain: GAGVSQTPSNKVTEKGKYVELRCDPISGHTALYWYRQSLGQGPEFLIYFQGTGAADDSGLPNDRFFAVRPEGSVSTLKIQRTERGDSAVYLCASSSLPGRENEQFFGPGTRLTVL.

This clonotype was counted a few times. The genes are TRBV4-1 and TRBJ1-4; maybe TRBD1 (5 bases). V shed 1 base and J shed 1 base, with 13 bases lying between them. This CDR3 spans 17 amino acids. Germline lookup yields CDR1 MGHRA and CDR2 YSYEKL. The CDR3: CASSQVISRVTNEKLFF. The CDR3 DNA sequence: TGCGCCAGCAGCCAAGTAATTTCCAGGGTAACTAATGAAAAACTGTTTTTT.

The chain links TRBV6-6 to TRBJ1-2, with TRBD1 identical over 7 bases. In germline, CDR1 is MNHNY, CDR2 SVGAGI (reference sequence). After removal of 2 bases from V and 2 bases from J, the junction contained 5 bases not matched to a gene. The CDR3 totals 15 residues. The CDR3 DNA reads TGTGCCAGCAGTTACGGACCGGGACAGAACTATGGCTACACCTTC. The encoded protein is CASSYGPGQNYGYTF.

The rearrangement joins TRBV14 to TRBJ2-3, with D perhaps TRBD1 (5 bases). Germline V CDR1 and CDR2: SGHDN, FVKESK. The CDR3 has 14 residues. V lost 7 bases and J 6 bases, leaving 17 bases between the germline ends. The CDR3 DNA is TGTGCCAGCACGCCCCAGGGCTCCAGGGATACGCAGTATTTT. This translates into CASTPQGSRDTQYF.

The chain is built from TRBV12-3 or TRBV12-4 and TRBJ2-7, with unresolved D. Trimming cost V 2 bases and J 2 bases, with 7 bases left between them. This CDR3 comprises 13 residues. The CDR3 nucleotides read TGTGCCAGCAGTTTATACGGCACCTACGAGCAGTACTTC. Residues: CASSLYGTYEQYF.

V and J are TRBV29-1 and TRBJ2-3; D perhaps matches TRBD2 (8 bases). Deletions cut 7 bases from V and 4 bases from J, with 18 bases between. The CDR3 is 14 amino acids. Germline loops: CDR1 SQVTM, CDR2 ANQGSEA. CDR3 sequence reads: CSEKGAGGPDTQYF. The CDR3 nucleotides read TGCAGCGAGAAGGGGGCGGGGGGCCCAGATACGCAGTATTTT.

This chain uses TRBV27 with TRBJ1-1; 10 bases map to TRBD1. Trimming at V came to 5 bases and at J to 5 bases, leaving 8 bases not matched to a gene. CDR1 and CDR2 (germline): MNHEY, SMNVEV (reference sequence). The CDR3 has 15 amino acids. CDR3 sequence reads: CASSPLPDRGTEAFF. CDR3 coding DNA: TGTGCCAGCAGTCCCCTTCCGGACAGGGGGACTGAAGCTTTCTTT.

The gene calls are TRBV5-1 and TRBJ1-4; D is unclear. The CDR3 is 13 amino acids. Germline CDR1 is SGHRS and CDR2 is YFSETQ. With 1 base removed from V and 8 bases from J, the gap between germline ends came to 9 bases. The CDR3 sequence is CASSLWSEEKLFF. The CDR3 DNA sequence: TGCGCCAGCAGCTTGTGGTCAGAGGAAAAACTGTTTTTT.

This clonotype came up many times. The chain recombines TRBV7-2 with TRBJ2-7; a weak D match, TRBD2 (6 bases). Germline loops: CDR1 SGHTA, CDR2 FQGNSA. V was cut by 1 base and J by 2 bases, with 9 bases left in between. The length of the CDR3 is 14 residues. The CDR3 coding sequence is TGTGCCAGCAGCTTAGAGGAGGGCCCCTACGAGCAGTACTTC. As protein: CASSLEEGPYEQYF.

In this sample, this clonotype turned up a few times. The CDR3 DNA is TGCAGTGCTAGAGACTGGACGGATACGGAAAACATTCAGTACTTC. Translated: CSARDWTDTENIQYF. The V and J genes are TRBV20-1 and TRBJ2-4; D gene ambiguous. In germline, CDR1 is DFQATT, CDR2 SNEGSKA (reference sequence). V lost 0 bases and J 5 bases, leaving 14 bases between the germline ends. CDR3 length: 15 residues.

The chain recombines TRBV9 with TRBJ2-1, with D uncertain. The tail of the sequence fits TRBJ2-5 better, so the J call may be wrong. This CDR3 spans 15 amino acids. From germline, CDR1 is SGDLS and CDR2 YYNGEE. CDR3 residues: CASSVRVGVGETQYF. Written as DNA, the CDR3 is TGTGCCAGCAGCGTACGGGTTGGGGTCGGAGAGACCCAGTACTTC.

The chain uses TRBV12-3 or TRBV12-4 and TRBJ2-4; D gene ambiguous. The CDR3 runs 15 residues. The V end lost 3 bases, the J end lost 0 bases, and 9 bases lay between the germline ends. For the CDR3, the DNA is TGTGCCAGCAGTTTTATAGACCTAGCCAAAAACATTCAGTACTTC. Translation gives CASSFIDLAKNIQYF.

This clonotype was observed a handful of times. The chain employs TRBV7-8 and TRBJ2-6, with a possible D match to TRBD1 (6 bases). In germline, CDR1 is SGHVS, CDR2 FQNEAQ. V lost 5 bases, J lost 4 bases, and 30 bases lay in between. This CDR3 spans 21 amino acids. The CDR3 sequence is CASSLSPSMTGLVAGANVLTF. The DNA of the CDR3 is TGTGCCAGCAGCCTCTCCCCGTCTATGACAGGCCTAGTCGCAGGGGCCAACGTCCTGACTTTC.

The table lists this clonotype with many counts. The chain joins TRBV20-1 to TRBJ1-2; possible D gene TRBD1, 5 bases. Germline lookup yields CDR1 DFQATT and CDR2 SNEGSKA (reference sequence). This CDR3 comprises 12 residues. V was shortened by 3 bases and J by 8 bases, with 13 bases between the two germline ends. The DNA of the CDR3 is TGCAGTGCTAGGGGGCAGGGAGGCGGCTACACCTTC. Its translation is CSARGQGGGYTF.

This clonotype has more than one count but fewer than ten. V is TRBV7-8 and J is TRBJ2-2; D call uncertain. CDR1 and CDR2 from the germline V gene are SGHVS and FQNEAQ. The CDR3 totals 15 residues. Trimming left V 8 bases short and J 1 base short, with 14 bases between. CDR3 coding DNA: TGTGCCAGCCACGGATTTGTGGGGAACACCGGGGAGCTGTTTTTT. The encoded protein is CASHGFVGNTGELFF.

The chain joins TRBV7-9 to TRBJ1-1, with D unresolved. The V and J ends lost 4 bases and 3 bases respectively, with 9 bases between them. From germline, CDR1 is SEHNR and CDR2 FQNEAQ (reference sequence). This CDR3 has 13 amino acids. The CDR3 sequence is CASSWIEDTEAFF. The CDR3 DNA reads TGTGCCAGCAGCTGGATTGAGGACACTGAAGCTTTCTTT. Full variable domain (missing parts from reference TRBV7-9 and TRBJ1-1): DTGVSQNPRHKITKRGQNVTFRCDPISEHNRLYWYRQTLGQGPEFLTYFQNEAQLEKSRLLSDRFSAERPKGSFSTLEIQRTEQGDSAMYLCASSWIEDTEAFFGQGTRLTVV.

CDR3 nucleotide sequence: TGCGCCAGCAGCTACGGACTCGCTGAAGCTTTCTTT. It specifies CASSYGLAEAFF. The V and J genes are TRBV4-1 and TRBJ1-1; D remains ambiguous. Looked up from germline, CDR1 is MGHRA and CDR2 is YSYEKL. The ends were cut back, 5 bases at V and 6 bases at J, with 10 bases in the middle. This CDR3 region has 12 residues.